The clone carrying this T cell receptor beta chain was detected many times. These data originate in a study of spatial heterogeneity in lung cancer. Each TCR cDNA molecule bore a unique molecular identifier. TCRdb re-called the 5' RACE reads with MiXCR, one entry per CDR3 protein. This sample has about 5,000 distinct CDR3 sequences, with less than 3% found just once. Indicated time point: sample taken at primary tumor resection. Untreated early-stage non-small cell lung cancer patients, fewer than 85 in total, were the donors. Tumor, nontumor lung or frozen PBMC supplied whole RNA, sequenced without sorting. Germline CDR1 reads DFQATT; CDR2 reads SNEGSKA (reference sequence). V lost 6 bases to trimming and J lost 0 bases; unmatched junction nucleotides: 7. This CDR3 region has 15 residues.

The J gene is TRBJ2-3, the V gene TRBV20-1, with 9 nucleotides matching TRBD1. Sequencing was performed on normal lung tissue next to the tumor, taken at surgery. This clonotype was obtained from a male donor with early-stage non-small cell lung cancer. The CDR3 DNA follows: TGCAGTGCACCGGACAGGGGACTTAGCACAGATACGCAGTATTTT. Amino acids: CSAPDRGLSTDTQYF.